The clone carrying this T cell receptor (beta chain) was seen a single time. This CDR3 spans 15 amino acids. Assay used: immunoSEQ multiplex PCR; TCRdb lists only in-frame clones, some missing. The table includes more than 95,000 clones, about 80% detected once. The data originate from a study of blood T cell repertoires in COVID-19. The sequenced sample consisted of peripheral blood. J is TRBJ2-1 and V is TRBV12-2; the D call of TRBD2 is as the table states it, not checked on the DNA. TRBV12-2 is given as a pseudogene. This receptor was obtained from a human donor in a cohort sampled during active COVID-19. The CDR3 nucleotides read TGTGCAAGTCGCTTAGCCCTACTAGCTGTTAATGAGCAGTTCTTC. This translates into CASRLALLAVNEQFF.